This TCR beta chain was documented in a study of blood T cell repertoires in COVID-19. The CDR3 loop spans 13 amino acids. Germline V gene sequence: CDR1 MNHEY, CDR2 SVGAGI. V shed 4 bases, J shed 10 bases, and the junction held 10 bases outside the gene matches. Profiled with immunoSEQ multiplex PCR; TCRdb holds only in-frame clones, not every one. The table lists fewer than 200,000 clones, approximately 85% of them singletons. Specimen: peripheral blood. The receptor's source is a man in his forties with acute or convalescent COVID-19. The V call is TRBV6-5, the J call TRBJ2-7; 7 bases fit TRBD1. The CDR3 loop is CASSSPGQDFQYF. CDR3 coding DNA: TGTGCCAGCAGTTCCCCAGGACAGGACTTTCAGTACTTC.